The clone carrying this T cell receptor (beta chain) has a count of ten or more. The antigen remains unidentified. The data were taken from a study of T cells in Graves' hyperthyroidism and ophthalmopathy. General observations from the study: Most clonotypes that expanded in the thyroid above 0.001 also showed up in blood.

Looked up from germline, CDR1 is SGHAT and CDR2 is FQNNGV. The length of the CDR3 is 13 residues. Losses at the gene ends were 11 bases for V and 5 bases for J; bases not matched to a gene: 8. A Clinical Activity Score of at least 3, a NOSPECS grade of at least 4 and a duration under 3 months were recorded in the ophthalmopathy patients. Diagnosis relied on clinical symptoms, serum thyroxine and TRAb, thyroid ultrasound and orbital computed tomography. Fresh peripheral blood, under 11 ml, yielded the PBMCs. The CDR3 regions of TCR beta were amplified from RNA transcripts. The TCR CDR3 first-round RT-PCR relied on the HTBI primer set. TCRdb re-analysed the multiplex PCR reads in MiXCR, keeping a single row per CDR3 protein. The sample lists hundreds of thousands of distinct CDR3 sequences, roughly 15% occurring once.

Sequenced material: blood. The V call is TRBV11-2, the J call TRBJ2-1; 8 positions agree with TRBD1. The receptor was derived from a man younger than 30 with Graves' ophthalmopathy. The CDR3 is CAGGDRFNNEQFF. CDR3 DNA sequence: TGTGCCGGCGGGGACAGGTTTAACAATGAGCAGTTCTTC.